This T cell receptor beta chain was sequenced for a study of blood T cell repertoires in COVID-19. The data were produced by immunoSEQ multiplex PCR, yet TCRdb's version contains in-frame clones alone and is incomplete. The table includes some 110,000 clones, about four fifths detected once. Per germline, CDR1 MNHEY and CDR2 SVGEGT. Trimming removed 2 bases from V and 8 bases from J; junction bases left unmatched: 8. The CDR3 is made up of 15 amino acids. The chain uses TRBV6-2 or TRBV6-3 and TRBJ2-4; 8 bases line up with TRBD2. This TCR was sampled from an elderly woman with acute or convalescent COVID-19. The sample taken for sequencing was peripheral blood. CDR3 nucleotide sequence: TGTGCCAGCAGTTACGTAGCGGGGAGGCGGGACATTCAGTACTTC. Translation: CASSYVAGRRDIQYF.